This is a list of T cell receptor beta chains from one sample in a study of cytomegalovirus exposure and HLA in healthy donors. Sequencing used immunoSEQ multiplex PCR; TCRdb keeps in-frame clones, though not all of them. Counted here are tens of thousands of clones, roughly 79% occurring once; the ten biggest clones make up approximately 0.6%. The sample comprised PBMCs. The receptor set was obtained from a man aged 30 to 39 in good health and CMV-seronegative. Both conserved end residues are part of each CDR3. The order of the fields is V gene, D gene, clone size, J gene, CDR3 protein, CDR3 DNA. The D gene is left open where the match is weak. Size is omitted from some rows. Given values are once, few, many or a class for expanded clones.

V gene: TRBV5-1
D gene: .
clone size: .
J gene: TRBJ1-6
CDR3 protein: CASSLSSLNSPLHF
CDR3 DNA: TGCGCCAGCAGCCTATCTAGTTTAAATTCACCCCTCCACTTT

V gene: TRBV4-1
D gene: TRBD2
clone size: .
J gene: TRBJ2-5
CDR3 protein: CASSQGGTSGLETQYF
CDR3 DNA: TGCGCCAGCAGCCAAGGCGGGACTAGCGGCTTAGAGACCCAGTACTTC

V gene: TRBV11-2
D gene: .
clone size: .
J gene: TRBJ1-5
CDR3 protein: CASSLGWGADQPQHF
CDR3 DNA: TGTGCCAGCAGCTTAGGATGGGGAGCGGACCAGCCCCAGCATTTT

V gene: TRBV13
D gene: .
clone size: .
J gene: TRBJ2-7
CDR3 protein: CASSPKGDSYEQYF
CDR3 DNA: TGTGCCAGCAGCCCGAAAGGGGATTCCTACGAGCAGTACTTC

V gene: TRBV5-1
D gene: .
clone size: .
J gene: TRBJ1-1
CDR3 protein: CASSLAGTTNTEAFF
CDR3 DNA: TGCGCCAGCAGCTTGGCGGGGACAACAAACACTGAAGCTTTCTTT

V gene: TRBV7-9
D gene: .
clone size: .
J gene: TRBJ2-5
CDR3 protein: CASNQGFQETQYF
CDR3 DNA: TGTGCCAGCAATCAGGGTTTCCAAGAGACCCAGTACTTC

V gene: TRBV27
D gene: .
clone size: .
J gene: TRBJ1-1
CDR3 protein: CATQRLLNTEAFF
CDR3 DNA: TGTGCTACTCAGAGACTATTGAACACTGAAGCTTTCTTT

V gene: TRBV6-6
D gene: TRBD1
clone size: once
J gene: TRBJ1-5
CDR3 protein: CASSQGTGVNQPQHF
CDR3 DNA: TGTGCCAGCAGCCAGGGGACAGGGGTAAACCAGCCCCAGCATTTT

V gene: TRBV7-3
D gene: .
clone size: .
J gene: TRBJ2-3
CDR3 protein: CASGGGRLTDTQYF
CDR3 DNA: TGTGCCAGCGGCGGAGGGAGATTGACAGATACGCAGTATTTT

V gene: TRBV5-6
D gene: .
clone size: .
J gene: TRBJ1-2
CDR3 protein: CASSLREAHYGYTF
CDR3 DNA: TGTGCCAGCAGCTTGCGGGAAGCACACTATGGCTACACCTTC

V gene: TRBV7-2
D gene: TRBD1
clone size: .
J gene: TRBJ1-2
CDR3 protein: CASSQGYRGGYGYTF
CDR3 DNA: TGTGCCAGCAGCCAGGGGTACAGGGGTGGCTATGGCTACACCTTC

V gene: TRBV6-6
D gene: .
clone size: few
J gene: TRBJ1-2
CDR3 protein: CASSYDSNYGYTF
CDR3 DNA: TGTGCCAGCAGTTACGACAGCAACTATGGCTACACCTTC

V gene: TRBV6-1
D gene: TRBD1
clone size: .
J gene: TRBJ1-4
CDR3 protein: CASSRTGDNEKLFF
CDR3 DNA: TGTGCCAGCAGTAGGACAGGGGATAATGAAAAACTGTTTTTT

V gene: TRBV7-9
D gene: .
clone size: .
J gene: TRBJ1-3
CDR3 protein: CASSNGTPRSGNTIYF
CDR3 DNA: TGTGCCAGCAGCAACGGGACACCTCGCTCTGGAAACACCATATATTTT

V gene: TRBV4-3
D gene: .
clone size: .
J gene: TRBJ1-3
CDR3 protein: CASSQADRSGNTIYF
CDR3 DNA: TGCGCCAGCAGCCAAGCGGACAGAAGTGGAAACACCATATATTTT

V gene: TRBV7-6
D gene: TRBD2
clone size: .
J gene: TRBJ2-1
CDR3 protein: CASSLLTSAQFF
CDR3 DNA: TGTGCCAGCAGCTTATTAACTAGCGCGCAGTTCTTC

V gene: TRBV9
D gene: TRBD2
clone size: .
J gene: TRBJ2-3
CDR3 protein: CASSVAGGRGTDTQYF
CDR3 DNA: TGTGCCAGCAGCGTGGCGGGGGGGCGGGGCACAGATACGCAGTATTTT

V gene: TRBV5-4
D gene: .
clone size: .
J gene: TRBJ1-5
CDR3 protein: CASSTDSQPQHF
CDR3 DNA: TGTGCCAGCAGCACGGACAGTCAGCCCCAGCATTTT

V gene: TRBV9
D gene: TRBD2
clone size: .
J gene: TRBJ2-1
CDR3 protein: CASSFGLEVIETQFF
CDR3 DNA: TGTGCCAGCAGCTTCGGACTAGAGGTGATTGAGACCCAGTTCTTC

V gene: TRBV1
D gene: .
clone size: .
J gene: TRBJ2-4
CDR3 protein: CTSSQGLAGCEVPLAKNIQYF
CDR3 DNA: TGCACCAGCAGTCAAGGACTAGCGGGATGTGAGGTTCCCTTAGCCAAAAACATTCAGTACTTC

V gene: TRBV19
D gene: TRBD2
clone size: .
J gene: TRBJ2-1
CDR3 protein: CASNQRERDEQFF
CDR3 DNA: TGTGCCAGTAATCAGCGGGAGAGGGATGAGCAGTTCTTC

V gene: TRBV5-6
D gene: .
clone size: few
J gene: TRBJ1-1
CDR3 protein: CASSLDFYTEAFF
CDR3 DNA: TGTGCCAGCAGCTTGGACTTTTACACTGAAGCTTTCTTT

V gene: TRBV11-3
D gene: .
clone size: .
J gene: TRBJ2-2
CDR3 protein: CASRLIAGELFF
CDR3 DNA: TGTGCCAGCCGGTTGATTGCCGGGGAGCTGTTTTTT

V gene: TRBV10-3
D gene: .
clone size: .
J gene: TRBJ1-5
CDR3 protein: CAIRESSEQPQHF
CDR3 DNA: TGTGCCATCAGAGAATCAAGCGAACAGCCCCAGCATTTT

V gene: TRBV19
D gene: TRBD1
clone size: .
J gene: TRBJ2-5
CDR3 protein: CASSTTRMGQGPLTQYF
CDR3 DNA: TGTGCCAGTAGTACCACCCGCATGGGACAGGGTCCGTTGACCCAGTACTTC

V gene: TRBV5-6
D gene: .
clone size: .
J gene: TRBJ2-2
CDR3 protein: CASSFFGTGELFF
CDR3 DNA: TGTGCCAGCAGCTTTTTCGGGACCGGGGAGCTGTTTTTT

V gene: TRBV4-1
D gene: TRBD1
clone size: .
J gene: TRBJ2-5
CDR3 protein: CASSQGPGQGGEETQYF
CDR3 DNA: TGCGCCAGCAGCCAAGGTCCTGGACAGGGAGGTGAGGAGACCCAGTACTTC

V gene: TRBV19
D gene: .
clone size: few
J gene: TRBJ1-1
CDR3 protein: CASSQEGYTEAFF
CDR3 DNA: TGTGCCAGTAGTCAGGAGGGCTACACTGAAGCTTTCTTT

V gene: TRBV5-8
D gene: TRBD2
clone size: .
J gene: TRBJ2-3
CDR3 protein: CASSSGTSGRASTDTQYF
CDR3 DNA: TGTGCCAGCAGCTCCGGGACTAGCGGGAGGGCTAGCACAGATACGCAGTATTTT

V gene: TRBV10-3
D gene: TRBD2
clone size: .
J gene: TRBJ2-3
CDR3 protein: CAISPGVAGVADTQYF
CDR3 DNA: TGTGCCATCTCTCCCGGGGTAGCGGGAGTGGCGGATACGCAGTATTTT

V gene: TRBV7-2
D gene: TRBD1
clone size: once
J gene: TRBJ1-4
CDR3 protein: CASSLQGGEGEKLFF
CDR3 DNA: TGTGCCAGCAGCCTCCAGGGGGGCGAGGGTGAAAAACTGTTTTTT

V gene: TRBV6-6
D gene: .
clone size: .
J gene: TRBJ1-3
CDR3 protein: CASRALRANTIYF
CDR3 DNA: TGTGCCAGCAGAGCCCTCCGAGCGAACACCATATATTTT

V gene: TRBV2
D gene: .
clone size: .
J gene: TRBJ1-1
CDR3 protein: CASSTTGVDTEAFF
CDR3 DNA: TGTGCCAGCAGTACGACAGGAGTGGACACTGAAGCTTTCTTT

V gene: TRBV18
D gene: TRBD2
clone size: .
J gene: TRBJ2-1
CDR3 protein: CASSPMLAEYNEQFF
CDR3 DNA: TGTGCCAGCTCACCGATGCTAGCGGAGTACAATGAGCAGTTCTTC

V gene: TRBV7-2
D gene: .
clone size: .
J gene: TRBJ1-1
CDR3 protein: CASSAPGGLNTEAFF
CDR3 DNA: TGTGCCAGCAGTGCCCCCGGGGGACTTAACACTGAAGCTTTCTTT

V gene: TRBV7-2
D gene: .
clone size: .
J gene: TRBJ1-4
CDR3 protein: CASSQNRVEKLFF
CDR3 DNA: TGTGCCAGCAGTCAAAACAGGGTTGAAAAACTGTTTTTT

V gene: TRBV5-1
D gene: .
clone size: few
J gene: TRBJ1-1
CDR3 protein: CASSWGLNTEAFF
CDR3 DNA: TGCGCCAGCAGCTGGGGACTCAACACTGAAGCTTTCTTT

V gene: TRBV5-4
D gene: TRBD2
clone size: few
J gene: TRBJ2-1
CDR3 protein: CASSLRSGSGNEQFF
CDR3 DNA: TGTGCCAGCAGCTTGCGTAGCGGGAGTGGGAATGAGCAGTTCTTC

V gene: TRBV7-6
D gene: .
clone size: .
J gene: TRBJ2-7
CDR3 protein: CASSLGGGSYEQYF
CDR3 DNA: TGTGCCAGCAGCTTAGGAGGGGGCTCCTACGAGCAGTACTTC

V gene: TRBV29-1
D gene: .
clone size: .
J gene: TRBJ2-1
CDR3 protein: CSVVLTPRDSYNEQFF
CDR3 DNA: TGCAGCGTTGTACTGACGCCGCGGGACTCCTACAATGAGCAGTTCTTC